This is a list of T cell receptor beta chains from one sample in a study of T cells in Graves' hyperthyroidism and ophthalmopathy. Via MiXCR, TCRdb re-called the multiplex PCR reads, giving one row per CDR3 protein. The sample yields hundreds of thousands of distinct CDR3 sequences, about 15% seen once. Sequencing used blood. The source is a woman under 30 with Graves' hyperthyroidism. Both conserved end residues are part of each CDR3. D genes are given only for firm matches. Clone size is given for some rows only: seen once, a few or many times, or a class if the clone is expanded.

v_call: TRBV19
d_call: -
clone_size: few
j_call: TRBJ2-1
cdr3_aa: CASSIRQRVRYNEQFF
cdr3_nt: TGTGCCAGTAGTATCCGGCAGCGGGTAAGGTACAATGAGCAGTTCTTC

v_call: TRBV3-1
d_call: -
clone_size: many
j_call: TRBJ1-6
cdr3_aa: CASSQGWMDGSPLHF
cdr3_nt: TGTGCCAGCAGCCAAGGTTGGATGGATGGATCACCCCTCCACTTT

v_call: TRBV6-1
d_call: -
clone_size: many
j_call: TRBJ2-1
cdr3_aa: CASGEGEESGPYNEQFF
cdr3_nt: TGTGCCAGCGGCGAGGGAGAGGAGTCTGGGCCGTACAATGAGCAGTTCTTC

v_call: TRBV28
d_call: TRBD2
clone_size: many
j_call: TRBJ2-7
cdr3_aa: CASTREGIRDYEQYF
cdr3_nt: TGTGCCAGCACCCGGGAGGGGATCCGGGACTACGAGCAGTACTTC

v_call: TRBV20-1
d_call: -
clone_size: few
j_call: TRBJ2-5
cdr3_aa: CSAAPRQGPETQYF
cdr3_nt: TGCAGTGCTGCGCCCCGCCAGGGGCCAGAGACCCAGTACTTC

v_call: TRBV30
d_call: -
clone_size: many
j_call: TRBJ2-1
cdr3_aa: CAWSSLLGNNEQFF
cdr3_nt: TGTGCCTGGAGTAGCCTCTTGGGTAACAATGAGCAGTTCTTC

v_call: TRBV27
d_call: -
clone_size: many
j_call: TRBJ1-5
cdr3_aa: CASSVSGLNNQPQHF
cdr3_nt: TGTGCCAGCAGTGTCTCGGGACTTAACAATCAGCCCCAGCATTTT

v_call: TRBV19
d_call: -
clone_size: few
j_call: TRBJ1-1
cdr3_aa: CASSIDRYRQANTEAFF
cdr3_nt: TGTGCCAGTAGTATAGATCGATACCGCCAGGCGAACACTGAAGCTTTCTTT

v_call: TRBV5-1
d_call: TRBD2
clone_size: -
j_call: TRBJ2-1
cdr3_aa: CASSLEGELAGGQNEQFF
cdr3_nt: TGCGCCAGCAGCTTGGAAGGCGAACTAGCGGGAGGGCAAAATGAGCAGTTCTTC

v_call: TRBV7-3
d_call: TRBD2
clone_size: many
j_call: TRBJ2-1
cdr3_aa: CASSLTGLAGAYNEQFF
cdr3_nt: TGTGCCAGCAGCTTAACAGGACTAGCGGGAGCCTACAATGAGCAGTTCTTC

v_call: TRBV12-3/TRBV12-4
d_call: -
clone_size: many
j_call: TRBJ1-2
cdr3_aa: CASRLHRTSKEGYTF
cdr3_nt: TGTGCCAGCCGATTACACAGAACATCAAAGGAAGGCTACACCTTC

v_call: TRBV6-1
d_call: TRBD1
clone_size: many
j_call: TRBJ1-5
cdr3_aa: CASGQAYSNQPQHF
cdr3_nt: TGTGCCAGTGGACAGGCTTATAGCAATCAGCCCCAGCATTTT

v_call: TRBV7-2
d_call: -
clone_size: many
j_call: TRBJ2-3
cdr3_aa: CASSLKFGGYSTDTQYF
cdr3_nt: TGTGCCAGCAGCTTAAAGTTCGGCGGATATAGCACAGATACGCAGTATTTT

v_call: TRBV12-3/TRBV12-4
d_call: TRBD2
clone_size: many
j_call: TRBJ2-1
cdr3_aa: CASSLSGRDFPPYNEQFF
cdr3_nt: TGTGCCAGCAGTTTGAGCGGGAGGGACTTCCCCCCCTACAATGAGCAGTTCTTC

v_call: TRBV18
d_call: -
clone_size: -
j_call: TRBJ2-7
cdr3_aa: CASSPGSGTHYEQYF
cdr3_nt: TGTGCCAGCTCACCAGGCTCGGGGACGCATTACGAGCAGTACTTC

v_call: TRBV6-1
d_call: -
clone_size: many
j_call: TRBJ1-5
cdr3_aa: CASTRELSPQPQHF
cdr3_nt: TGTGCCAGCACCCGGGAACTTTCTCCTCAGCCCCAGCATTTT

v_call: TRBV19
d_call: -
clone_size: many
j_call: TRBJ1-2
cdr3_aa: CASSISDNYGYTF
cdr3_nt: TGTGCCAGTAGTATTAGCGATAACTATGGCTACACCTTC

v_call: TRBV15
d_call: -
clone_size: few
j_call: TRBJ2-5
cdr3_aa: CATSSDRSEKTQYF
cdr3_nt: TGTGCCACCAGCAGTGACAGATCGGAAAAGACCCAGTACTTC

v_call: TRBV4-3
d_call: -
clone_size: few
j_call: TRBJ1-2
cdr3_aa: CASSQDQQEPNYGYTF
cdr3_nt: TGCGCCAGCAGCCAAGATCAACAGGAACCTAACTATGGCTACACCTTC

v_call: TRBV30
d_call: -
clone_size: -
j_call: TRBJ1-6
cdr3_aa: CAWSVGPVGSPLHF
cdr3_nt: TGTGCCTGGAGTGTGGGACCCGTTGGCTCACCCCTCCACTTT

v_call: TRBV12-3/TRBV12-4
d_call: TRBD1
clone_size: once
j_call: TRBJ1-5
cdr3_aa: CASSRRTGEYPQHF
cdr3_nt: TGTGCCAGCAGTCGAAGGACAGGGGAGTACCCCCAGCATTTT

v_call: TRBV10-1
d_call: -
clone_size: -
j_call: TRBJ2-1
cdr3_aa: CASSESVMGQQFF
cdr3_nt: TGCGCCAGCAGTGAGTCAGTAATGGGACAGCAGTTCTTC

v_call: TRBV4-1
d_call: -
clone_size: -
j_call: TRBJ1-2
cdr3_aa: CASSQPSRGPHGYTF
cdr3_nt: TGCGCCAGCAGCCAGCCCTCACGGGGGCCCCATGGCTACACCTTC

v_call: TRBV6-6
d_call: TRBD1
clone_size: few
j_call: TRBJ1-2
cdr3_aa: CASSYSRDSLGRIGYTF
cdr3_nt: TGTGCCAGCAGTTACTCGAGGGACAGCTTAGGACGGATAGGCTACACCTTC

v_call: TRBV18
d_call: -
clone_size: -
j_call: TRBJ1-5
cdr3_aa: CASSPKLGNQPQHF
cdr3_nt: TGTGCCAGCTCGCCTAAGTTGGGCAATCAGCCCCAGCATTTT

v_call: TRBV24-1
d_call: -
clone_size: few
j_call: TRBJ1-2
cdr3_aa: CATSDSRAPGGYTF
cdr3_nt: TGTGCCACCAGTGATTCTCGGGCACCGGGAGGCTACACCTTC

v_call: TRBV6-2/TRBV6-3
d_call: TRBD2
clone_size: many
j_call: TRBJ2-7
cdr3_aa: CASSTPGASGRAYEQYF
cdr3_nt: TGTGCCAGCAGCACCCCGGGGGCCAGCGGGAGAGCCTACGAGCAGTACTTC

v_call: TRBV12-3/TRBV12-4
d_call: TRBD1
clone_size: many
j_call: TRBJ1-2
cdr3_aa: CASSLGGGQGGYGYTF
cdr3_nt: TGTGCCAGCAGTTTGGGCGGGGGACAGGGTGGATATGGCTACACCTTC

v_call: TRBV7-8
d_call: TRBD1
clone_size: -
j_call: TRBJ2-4
cdr3_aa: CASSLMGQGATLAKNIQYF
cdr3_nt: TGTGCCAGCAGCTTAATGGGACAGGGGGCAACACTAGCCAAAAACATTCAGTACTTC

v_call: TRBV2
d_call: -
clone_size: few
j_call: TRBJ2-5
cdr3_aa: CASRSGRAETQYF
cdr3_nt: TGTGCCAGTAGATCCGGACGGGCAGAGACCCAGTACTTC

v_call: TRBV30
d_call: -
clone_size: -
j_call: TRBJ2-4
cdr3_aa: CALLRTRAAAKNIQYF
cdr3_nt: TGTGCCTTGCTTCGTACAAGGGCTGCGGCCAAAAACATTCAGTACTTC

v_call: TRBV2
d_call: -
clone_size: many
j_call: TRBJ1-2
cdr3_aa: CASSPRTPNYGYTF
cdr3_nt: TGTGCCAGCAGTCCACGGACGCCTAACTATGGCTACACCTTC

v_call: TRBV29-1
d_call: TRBD1
clone_size: few
j_call: TRBJ2-3
cdr3_aa: CSVRDQGASTDTQYF
cdr3_nt: TGCAGCGTCCGCGATCAGGGGGCTAGCACAGATACGCAGTATTTT

v_call: TRBV19
d_call: -
clone_size: -
j_call: TRBJ2-1
cdr3_aa: CASSPSSAHNEQFF
cdr3_nt: TGTGCCAGTAGCCCGAGCAGTGCCCACAATGAGCAGTTCTTC